The sequence of this T cell receptor (beta chain) was determined in a study of T cells in Graves' hyperthyroidism and ophthalmopathy. Study-level points and caveats: Blood shared most expanded thyroid clonotypes above 0.001.

This clonotype was found a few times. The antigen remains unidentified. Among the patients, aged 18 to 65, hyperthyroidism was newly diagnosed and had lasted under 2 months. Clinical symptoms, serum thyroxine and TRAb, thyroid ultrasound and orbital computed tomography together formed the diagnostic basis. Over 9 ml of fresh peripheral blood supplied the PBMCs. V was shortened by 4 bases and J by 5 bases, with 24 bases between the two germline ends. The CDR3 covers 17 residues. Germline V gene data show CDR1 as SGDLS and CDR2 as YYNGEE. Amplification yielded TCR beta CDR3 regions, with RNA transcripts as the source. TCR CDR3 regions were first amplified by RT-PCR with HTBI primers. TCRdb re-analysed the multiplex PCR reads in MiXCR, keeping a single row per CDR3 protein. The sample holds over 700,000 distinct CDR3 sequences, 35% to 40% seen once.

This TCR was sampled from a man in his late teens or twenties with Graves' hyperthyroidism. The sample taken for sequencing was blood. The rearrangement joins TRBV9 to TRBJ1-2; TRBD1 is a possible D gene (6 bases). The CDR3 DNA sequence: TGTGCCAGCAGCCCCATTCCCGGCCCGGGGGCAGGATATGGCTACACCTTC. It specifies CASSPIPGPGAGYGYTF.